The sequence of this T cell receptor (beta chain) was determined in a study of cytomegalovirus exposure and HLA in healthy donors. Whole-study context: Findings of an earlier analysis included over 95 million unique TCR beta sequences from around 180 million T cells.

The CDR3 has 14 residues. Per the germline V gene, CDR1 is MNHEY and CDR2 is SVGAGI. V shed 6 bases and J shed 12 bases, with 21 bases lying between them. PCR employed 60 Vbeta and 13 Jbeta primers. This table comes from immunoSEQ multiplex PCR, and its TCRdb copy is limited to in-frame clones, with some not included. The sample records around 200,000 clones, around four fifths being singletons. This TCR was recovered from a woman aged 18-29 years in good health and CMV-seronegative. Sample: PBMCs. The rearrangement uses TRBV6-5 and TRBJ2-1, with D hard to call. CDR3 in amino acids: CASRPAFAESSQFF. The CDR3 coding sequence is TGTGCCAGCAGGCCGGCTTTTGCGGAGTCGTCGCAGTTCTTC.